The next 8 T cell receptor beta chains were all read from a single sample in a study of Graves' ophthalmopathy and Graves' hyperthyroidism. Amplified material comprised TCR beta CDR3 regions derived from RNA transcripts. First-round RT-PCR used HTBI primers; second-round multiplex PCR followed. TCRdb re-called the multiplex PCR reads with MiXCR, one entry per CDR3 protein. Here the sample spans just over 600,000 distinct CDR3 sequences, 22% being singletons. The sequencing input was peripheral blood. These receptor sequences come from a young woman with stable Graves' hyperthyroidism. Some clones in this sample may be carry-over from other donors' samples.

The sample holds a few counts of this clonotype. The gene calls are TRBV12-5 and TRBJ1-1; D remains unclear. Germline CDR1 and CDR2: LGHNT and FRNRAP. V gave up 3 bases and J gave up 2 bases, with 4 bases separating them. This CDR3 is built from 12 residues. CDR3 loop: CASGFGNTEAFF. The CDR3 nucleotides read TGTGCTAGTGGTTTTGGAAACACTGAAGCTTTCTTT.

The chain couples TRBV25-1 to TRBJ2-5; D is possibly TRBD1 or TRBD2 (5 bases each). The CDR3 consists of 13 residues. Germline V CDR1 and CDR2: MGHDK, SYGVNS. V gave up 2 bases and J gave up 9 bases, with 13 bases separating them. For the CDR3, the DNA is TGTGCCAGCAGTGAACTGGGGACGGAGGCCCAGTACTTC. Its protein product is CASSELGTEAQYF. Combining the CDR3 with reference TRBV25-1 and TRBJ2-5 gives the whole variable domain EADIYQTPRYLVIGTGKKITLECSQTMGHDKMYWYQQDPGMELHLIHYSYGVNSTEKGDLSSESTVSRIRTEHFPLTLESARPSHTSQYLCASSELGTEAQYFGPGTRLLVL.

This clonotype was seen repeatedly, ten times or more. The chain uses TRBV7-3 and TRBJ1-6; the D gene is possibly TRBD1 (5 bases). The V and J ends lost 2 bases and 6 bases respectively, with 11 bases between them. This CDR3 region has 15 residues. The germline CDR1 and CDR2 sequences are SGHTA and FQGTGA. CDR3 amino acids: CASSLEAGRNSPLHF. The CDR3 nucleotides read TGTGCCAGCAGCTTAGAGGCAGGGCGTAATTCACCCCTCCACTTT.

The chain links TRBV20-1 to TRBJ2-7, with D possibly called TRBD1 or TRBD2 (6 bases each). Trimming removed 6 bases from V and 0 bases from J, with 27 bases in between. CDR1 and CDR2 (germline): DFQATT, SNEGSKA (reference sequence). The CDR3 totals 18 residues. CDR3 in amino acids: CSAPLTGGGVSPSYEQYF. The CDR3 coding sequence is TGCAGTGCCCCTTTGACAGGAGGGGGAGTGAGCCCCTCCTACGAGCAGTACTTC.

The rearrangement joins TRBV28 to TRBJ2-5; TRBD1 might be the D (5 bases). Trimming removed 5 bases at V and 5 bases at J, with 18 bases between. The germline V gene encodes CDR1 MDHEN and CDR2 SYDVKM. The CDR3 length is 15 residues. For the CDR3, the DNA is TGTGCCAGCAGTATTTCGCCAGGGTCCTCGGAGACCCAGTACTTC. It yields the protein CASSISPGSSETQYF.

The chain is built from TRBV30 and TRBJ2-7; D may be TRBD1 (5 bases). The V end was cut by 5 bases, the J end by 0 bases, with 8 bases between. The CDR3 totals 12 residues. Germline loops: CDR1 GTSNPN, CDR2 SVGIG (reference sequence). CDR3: CAWSTGSYEQYF. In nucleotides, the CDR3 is TGTGCCTGGTCTACAGGCTCCTACGAGCAGTACTTC. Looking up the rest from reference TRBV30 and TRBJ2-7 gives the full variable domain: SQTIHQWPATLVQPVGSPLSLECTVEGTSNPNLYWYRQAAGRGLQLLFYSVGIGQISSEVPQNLSASRPQDRQFILSSKKLLLSDSGFYLCAWSTGSYEQYFGPGTRLTVT.

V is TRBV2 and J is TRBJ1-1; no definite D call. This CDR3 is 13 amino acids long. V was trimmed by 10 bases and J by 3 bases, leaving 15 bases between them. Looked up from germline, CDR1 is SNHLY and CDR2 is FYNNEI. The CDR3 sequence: CANRHGPYTEAFF. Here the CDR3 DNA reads TGTGCCAATCGACACGGACCGTACACTGAAGCTTTCTTT.

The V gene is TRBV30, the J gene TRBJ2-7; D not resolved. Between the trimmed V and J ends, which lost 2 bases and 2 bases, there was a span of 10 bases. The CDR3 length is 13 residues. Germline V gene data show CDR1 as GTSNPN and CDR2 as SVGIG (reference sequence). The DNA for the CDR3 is TGTGCCTGGAGTTTAGGTGCGGCCTACGAGCAGTACTTC. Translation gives CAWSLGAAYEQYF.